This TCR beta chain was observed in a study of PD-1 blockade in classical Hodgkin lymphoma (dated by TCRdb to 2020 to 2022). About the investigation overall: Nivolumab dosing was 3 mg/kg intravenously every 2 weeks, continuing until either disease progression or unacceptable toxicity. A peripheral blood immune signature of response to PD-1 blockade in classical Hodgkin lymphoma was defined using TCR beta sequencing and CyTOF. The investigation overall reported the following: Patients starting nivolumab less than 1 year after ASCT had lower diversity and were excluded from later analyses to avoid confounding by immune reconstitution. The study was restricted to a single clinical trial cohort, and the causes of repertoire differences, possibly disease activity or prior therapy, were left undefined. By C4D1, a significant rise was seen in CD4+ TCR diversity but not in CD8+ TCR diversity (p=0.0027 vs p=0.16), and the rise was most apparent among complete responders (p=0.02). Trial patients achieving complete response had baseline diversity similar to newly diagnosed patients, whereas partial responders and progressors had significantly lower diversity. Baseline TCR diversity was reported to be lower in newly diagnosed patients than in healthy donors and to be lower still in relapsed/refractory patients.

In its sample, this clone was seen once. Its antigen is still unknown. Nothing much larger sits one base from this clone, and base qualities are not available. The sample's time point, from its label and the paper: cycle 2 day 1 (C2D1) of nivolumab. All trial patients had relapsed after autologous stem cell transplantation, with cohorts A, B and C differing in prior brentuximab vedotin exposure. A total of roughly 57 patients with relapsed/refractory classical Hodgkin lymphoma made up the trial cohort, and each patient's best overall response was complete response, partial response or progressive disease. Single-agent nivolumab was administered to trial patients in the multi-cohort phase II CheckMate 205 trial. An independent review committee assessed best overall response by applying the 2007 International Working Group response criteria. Trial PBMCs were obtained immediately prior to nivolumab initiation (C1D1) and on therapy at cycle 2 day 1 and cycle 4 day 1. Peripheral blood was collected in 8 mL Vacutainer Cell Preparation Tubes, from which PBMCs were isolated by centrifugation and then cryopreserved.

The Qiagen DNeasy kit was used to extract genomic DNA both from unsorted PBMCs and from the negatively selected CD4+ and CD8+ fractions. Amplification of TCR beta CDR3 regions was done by immunoSEQ multiplex PCR with primers that anneal to V and J segments. Amplification bias was minimized using a synthetic immune receptor repertoire, and residual bias was removed computationally after sequencing. As for the authors' bioinformatics: Repertoire diversity was quantified as the Shannon entropy index using custom Python scripts. Unsorted, CD4+ and CD8+ repertoires were analyzed separately, except for combined analyses in which CD4+ and CD8+ sequences were merged in silico. Clonal expansion was defined as a frequency increase of at least 2-fold after treatment compared with C1D1, and clones undetected at baseline were assigned a pseudocount of 0.5. Singleton clones were defined as clones with 0 or 1 copy at C1D1, and non-singleton clones were defined as clones with 2 or more copies. Clones expanded in unsorted samples were annotated as CD4+, CD8+ or unknown by matching protein sequences in sorted samples from the same patient. Wilcoxon tests were applied to paired samples to test diversity changes from C1D1 to C4D1. The table comes from immuneACCESS by way of TCRdb, which keeps in-frame sequences with V and J called. Part of the clones is missing from these tables; in studies checked, under half for an unresolved V gene and the rest for unknown reasons. The V and J calls and clone size were taken over from that table, and D and trimming were inferred from the DNA. The sample profile shows 25,000 to 35,000 clones; over 65% of them were found once. 20% to 25% of the sample is in the top ten clones.

The germline V gene (reference sequence) supplies CDR1 MNHNY and CDR2 SVGAGI. Counted from cysteine to phenylalanine, this CDR3 has 13 amino acids. Just CDR3 DNA is preserved here, 39 bases in frame from base 1. After removal of 7 bases from V and 7 bases from J, the junction retains 7 bases not matched to a gene. This clonotype originated in a human donor with classical Hodgkin lymphoma. Here the sequenced sample was peripheral blood mononuclear cells (PBMCs), taken before the second cycle of nivolumab. The receptor chain draws on TRBV6-6 and TRBJ1-2, with 9 bases aligning to TRBD1. The CDR3 region reads CASTNQGQGGYTF. The DNA sequence is given as TGTGCCAGCACCAATCAGGGACAGGGTGGCTACACCTTC.